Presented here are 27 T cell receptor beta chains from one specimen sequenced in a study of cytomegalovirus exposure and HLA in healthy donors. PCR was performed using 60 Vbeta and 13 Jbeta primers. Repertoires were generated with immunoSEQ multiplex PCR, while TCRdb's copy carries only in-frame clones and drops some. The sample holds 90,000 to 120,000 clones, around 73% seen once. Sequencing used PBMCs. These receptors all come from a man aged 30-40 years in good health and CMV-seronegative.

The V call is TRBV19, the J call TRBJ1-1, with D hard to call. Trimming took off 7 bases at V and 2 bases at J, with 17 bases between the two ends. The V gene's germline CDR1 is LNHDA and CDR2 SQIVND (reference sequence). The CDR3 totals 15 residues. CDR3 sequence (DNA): TGTGCCAGTATCATGGGAGCCATGGGTAACACTGAAGCTTTCTTT. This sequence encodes CASIMGAMGNTEAFF.

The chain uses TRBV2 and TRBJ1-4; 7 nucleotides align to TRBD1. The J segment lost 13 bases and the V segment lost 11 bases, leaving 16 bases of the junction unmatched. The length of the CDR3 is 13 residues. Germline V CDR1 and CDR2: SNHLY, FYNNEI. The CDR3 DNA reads TGTGCCTCACGCGACAGGGAGGAGAGTGGACTGTTTTTT. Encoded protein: CASRDREESGLFF.

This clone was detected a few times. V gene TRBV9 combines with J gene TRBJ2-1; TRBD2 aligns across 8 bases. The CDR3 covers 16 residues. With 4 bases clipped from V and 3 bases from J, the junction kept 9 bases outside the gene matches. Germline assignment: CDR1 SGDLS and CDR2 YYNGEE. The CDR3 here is CASSSSSGVGYNEQFF. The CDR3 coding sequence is TGTGCCAGCAGCTCCAGTAGCGGGGTTGGCTACAATGAGCAGTTCTTC.

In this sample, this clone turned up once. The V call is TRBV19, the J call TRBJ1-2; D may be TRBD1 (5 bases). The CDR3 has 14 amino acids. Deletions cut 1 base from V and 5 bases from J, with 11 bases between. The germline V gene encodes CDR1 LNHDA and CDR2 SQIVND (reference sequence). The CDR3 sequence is CASSIGGTAYGYTF. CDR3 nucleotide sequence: TGTGCCAGTAGTATAGGCGGGACTGCATATGGCTACACCTTC.

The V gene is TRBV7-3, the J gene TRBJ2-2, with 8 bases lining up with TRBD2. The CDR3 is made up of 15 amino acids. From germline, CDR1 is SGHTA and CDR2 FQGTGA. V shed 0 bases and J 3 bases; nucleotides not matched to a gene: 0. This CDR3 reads CASSLTSGDTGELFF. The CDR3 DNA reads TGTGCCAGCAGCTTAACTAGCGGGGACACCGGGGAGCTGTTTTTT.

CDR3 protein: CASSLRPGLAGGHEQFF. In DNA form, the CDR3 reads TGTGCCAGCAGCCTTCGCCCGGGACTAGCGGGGGGGCATGAGCAGTTCTTC. V usage is TRBV7-9 and J usage is TRBJ2-1; 16 bases line up with TRBD2. The CDR3 is made up of 17 amino acids. V was clipped by 5 bases and J by 8 bases; unmatched bases: 9. Germline CDR1 reads SEHNR; CDR2 reads FQNEAQ (reference sequence).

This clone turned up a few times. DNA of the CDR3: TGCGCCAGCAGCCATAGTCCCTCTAGCCCCACAGATACGCAGTATTTT. This codes for CASSHSPSSPTDTQYF. V is TRBV4-1 and J is TRBJ2-3; perhaps TRBD2 as D (5 bases). The CDR3 consists of 16 residues. Germline CDR1 is MGHRA and CDR2 is YSYEKL. V was clipped by 3 bases and J by 2 bases, with 15 bases between them.

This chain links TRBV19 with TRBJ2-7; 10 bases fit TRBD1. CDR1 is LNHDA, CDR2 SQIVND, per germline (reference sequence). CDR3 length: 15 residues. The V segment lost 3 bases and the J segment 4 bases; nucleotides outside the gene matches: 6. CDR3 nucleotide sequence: TGTGCCAGTAGTATCCTGACAGGGGGCTCGTACGAGCAGTACTTC. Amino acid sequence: CASSILTGGSYEQYF.

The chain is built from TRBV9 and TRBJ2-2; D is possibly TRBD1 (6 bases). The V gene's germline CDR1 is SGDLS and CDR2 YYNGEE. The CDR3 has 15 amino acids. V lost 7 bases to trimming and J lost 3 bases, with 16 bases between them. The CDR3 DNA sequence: TGTGCCAGCCGCCCACAGGGTAGGGACACCGGGGAGCTGTTTTTT. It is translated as CASRPQGRDTGELFF.

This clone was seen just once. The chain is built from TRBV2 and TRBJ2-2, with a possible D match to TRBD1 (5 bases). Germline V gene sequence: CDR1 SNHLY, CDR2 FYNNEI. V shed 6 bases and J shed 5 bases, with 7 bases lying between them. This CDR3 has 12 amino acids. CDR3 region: CASRGPTGELFF. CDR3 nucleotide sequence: TGTGCCAGCAGGGGGCCTACCGGGGAGCTGTTTTTT.

The CDR3 spells CASSLNGQPFTYGYTF. DNA for the CDR3: TGTGCCAGCAGCTTGAACGGACAGCCTTTTACCTATGGCTACACCTTC. The J gene is TRBJ1-2, the V gene TRBV5-6; possibly TRBD1 for D (6 bases). CDR3 length: 16 amino acids. In germline, CDR1 is SGHDT, CDR2 YYEEEE. Trimming pared 1 base from V and 4 bases from J, leaving 17 bases between.

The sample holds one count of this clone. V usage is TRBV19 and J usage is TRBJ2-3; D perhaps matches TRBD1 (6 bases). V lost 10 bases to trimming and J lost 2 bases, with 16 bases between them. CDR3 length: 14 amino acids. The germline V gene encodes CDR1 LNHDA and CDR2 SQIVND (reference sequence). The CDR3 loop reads CATRPGQNTDTQYF. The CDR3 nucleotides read TGTGCCACTCGACCGGGACAAAACACAGATACGCAGTATTTT.

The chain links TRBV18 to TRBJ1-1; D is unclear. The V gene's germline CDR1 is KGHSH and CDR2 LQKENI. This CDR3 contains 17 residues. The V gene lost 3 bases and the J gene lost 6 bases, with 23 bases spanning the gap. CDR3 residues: CASSPFPLTSPGAEAFF. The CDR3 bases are TGTGCCAGCTCACCGTTCCCACTCACTAGTCCAGGCGCTGAAGCTTTCTTT.

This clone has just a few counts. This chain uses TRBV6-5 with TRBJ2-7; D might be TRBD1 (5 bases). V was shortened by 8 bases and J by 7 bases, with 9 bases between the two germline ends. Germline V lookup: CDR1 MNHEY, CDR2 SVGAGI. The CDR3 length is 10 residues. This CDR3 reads CASDSLEQYF. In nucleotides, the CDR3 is TGTGCCAGCGACAGCCTAGAGCAGTACTTC.

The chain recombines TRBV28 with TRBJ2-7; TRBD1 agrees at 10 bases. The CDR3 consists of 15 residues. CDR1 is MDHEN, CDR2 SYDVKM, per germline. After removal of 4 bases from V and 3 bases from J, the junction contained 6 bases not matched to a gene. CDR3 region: CASSSPGTGVYEQYF. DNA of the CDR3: TGTGCCAGCAGTTCCCCCGGGACAGGGGTCTACGAGCAGTACTTC.

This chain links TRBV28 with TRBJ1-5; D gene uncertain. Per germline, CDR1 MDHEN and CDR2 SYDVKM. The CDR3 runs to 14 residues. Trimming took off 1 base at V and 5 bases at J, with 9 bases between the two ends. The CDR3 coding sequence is TGTGCCAGCAGTTTATCGGGTATCGATCAGCCCCAGCATTTT. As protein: CASSLSGIDQPQHF.

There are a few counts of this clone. In DNA, the CDR3 is TGTGCCAGCTCACCAGACATAAAAGGAGAGCAGTACTTC. Encoded protein: CASSPDIKGEQYF. The V gene is TRBV18, the J gene TRBJ2-7; D unresolved. The CDR3 totals 13 residues. Germline CDR1 and CDR2: KGHSH and LQKENI. Trimming removed 2 bases at V and 7 bases at J, with 12 bases between.

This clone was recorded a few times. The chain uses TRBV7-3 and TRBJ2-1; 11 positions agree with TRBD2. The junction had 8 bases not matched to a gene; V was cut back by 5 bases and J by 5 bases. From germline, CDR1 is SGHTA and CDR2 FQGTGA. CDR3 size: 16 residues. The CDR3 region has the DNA TGTGCCAGCAGCCCGGCCCCGGGACTAGCGGACAATGAGCAGTTCTTC. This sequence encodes CASSPAPGLADNEQFF.

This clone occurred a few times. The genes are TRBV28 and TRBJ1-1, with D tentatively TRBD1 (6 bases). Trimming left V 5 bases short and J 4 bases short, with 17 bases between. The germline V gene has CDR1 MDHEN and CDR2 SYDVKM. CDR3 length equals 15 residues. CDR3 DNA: TGTGCCAGCAGTGCTCCTCAGGGGCTCGGCACTGAAGCTTTCTTT. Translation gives CASSAPQGLGTEAFF.

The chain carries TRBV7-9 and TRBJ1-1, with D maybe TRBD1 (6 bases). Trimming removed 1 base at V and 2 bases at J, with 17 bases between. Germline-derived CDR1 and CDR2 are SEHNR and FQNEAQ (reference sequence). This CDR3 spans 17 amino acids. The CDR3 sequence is CASSLVQGLYYNTEAFF. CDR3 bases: TGTGCCAGCAGCTTAGTCCAGGGGCTGTACTATAACACTGAAGCTTTCTTT.

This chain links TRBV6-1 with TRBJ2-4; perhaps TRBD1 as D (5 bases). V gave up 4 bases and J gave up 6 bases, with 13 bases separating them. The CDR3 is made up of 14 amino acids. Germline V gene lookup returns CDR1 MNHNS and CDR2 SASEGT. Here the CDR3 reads CASSVGDSRNIQYF. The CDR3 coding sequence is TGTGCCAGCAGTGTAGGCGACAGCCGAAACATTCAGTACTTC.

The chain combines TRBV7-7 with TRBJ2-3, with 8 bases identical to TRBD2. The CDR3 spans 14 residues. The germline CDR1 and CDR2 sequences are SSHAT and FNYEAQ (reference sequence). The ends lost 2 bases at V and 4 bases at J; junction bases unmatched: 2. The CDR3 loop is CASSLSGGADTQYF. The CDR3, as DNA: TGTGCCAGCAGCTTAAGCGGGGGCGCAGATACGCAGTATTTT.

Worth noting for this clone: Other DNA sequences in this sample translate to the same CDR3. The CDR3 DNA follows: TGCGCCAGCAGCTTGGGACTAGCGGGAGGTCAGGAGACCCAGTACTTC. As protein: CASSLGLAGGQETQYF. The J gene is TRBJ2-5, the V gene TRBV5-1, with TRBD2 identical over 13 bases. This CDR3 comprises 16 residues. V gave up 0 bases and J gave up 5 bases; unmatched junction bases: 4. Germline CDR1 and CDR2: SGHRS and YFSETQ.

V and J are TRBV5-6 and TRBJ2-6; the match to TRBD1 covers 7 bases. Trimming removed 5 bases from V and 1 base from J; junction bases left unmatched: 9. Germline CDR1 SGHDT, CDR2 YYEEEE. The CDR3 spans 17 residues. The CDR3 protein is CASSYWTGSSGANVLTF. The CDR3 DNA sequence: TGTGCCAGCAGTTATTGGACAGGTAGTTCTGGGGCCAACGTCCTGACTTTC.

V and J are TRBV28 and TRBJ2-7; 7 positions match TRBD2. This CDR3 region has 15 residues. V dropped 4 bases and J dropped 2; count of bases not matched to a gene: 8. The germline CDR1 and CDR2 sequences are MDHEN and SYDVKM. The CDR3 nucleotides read TGTGCCAGCAGTTCACCCGGGGGGAAGACCTACGAGCAGTACTTC. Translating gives CASSSPGGKTYEQYF.

The CDR3 DNA reads as TGCGCCAGCAGCTTCGGGACAGGGAACACTGAAGCTTTCTTT. This encodes CASSFGTGNTEAFF. The J gene is TRBJ1-1, the V gene TRBV5-1; 8 bases align to TRBD1. This CDR3 region has 14 residues. J lost 1 base, V lost 2 bases, and 1 base had no gene match. Germline V gene lookup returns CDR1 SGHRS and CDR2 YFSETQ. The full variable domain, in which reference TRBV5-1 and TRBJ1-1 provide the parts outside the CDR3, is KAGVTQTPRYLIKTRGQQVTLSCSPISGHRSVSWYQQTPGQGLQFLFEYFSETQRNKGNFPGRFSGRQFSNSRSEMNVSTLELGDSALYLCASSFGTGNTEAFFGQGTRLTVV.

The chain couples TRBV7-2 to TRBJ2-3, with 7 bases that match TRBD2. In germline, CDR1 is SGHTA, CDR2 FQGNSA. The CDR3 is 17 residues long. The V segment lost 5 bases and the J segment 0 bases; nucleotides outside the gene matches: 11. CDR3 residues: CASSAILAASSTDTQYF. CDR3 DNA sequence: TGTGCCAGCAGCGCGATCCTAGCGGCCTCTAGCACAGATACGCAGTATTTT.